This T cell receptor (beta chain) was obtained from a study of blood T cells in healthy people across ages. The V gene's germline CDR1 is PRHDT and CDR2 FYEKMQ (reference sequence). The CDR3 runs to 14 residues. It was with a sample-barcoded 5' primer and a J-beta primer mix that a second PCR of about 7 to 12 cycles was run. TCRdb recomputed calls from the 5' RACE reads with MiXCR, one row per CDR3 protein. Here the sample spans 1.5 million to 1.8 million distinct CDR3 sequences, about 42% being singletons. Study-level findings and limits: Investigators treated diversity estimates from one million T cells as underestimates.

Each donor supplied roughly 9 milliliters of peripheral blood. On this clonotype: Its antigen remains unidentified. At one end, the junction sequence differs from germline, possibly due to a read error.

The chain links TRBV13 to TRBJ2-7; D may be TRBD2 (6 bases). The receptor comes from a woman under 30 in good health. The sequenced material came from blood. The CDR3 loop reads CPSSLGGADYEQYF. CDR3 sequence (DNA): TGTCCCAGCAGCTTAGGAGGGGCCGACTACGAGCAGTACTTC.